Below, 25 T cell receptor beta chains from the same sample are listed, as sequenced in a study of technical replicates of blood from a handful of donors. Only in-frame clones appear in the TCRdb table, and some are missing; sequencing was by immunoSEQ multiplex PCR. The repertoire holds approximately 73,000 clones, with around 94% as singletons. The sequenced sample was T cells isolated from PBMCs. These receptors were collected from a human donor in good health.

The gene calls are TRBV7-8 and TRBJ2-1, with a weak D call TRBD2 (5 bases). V lost 5 bases and J 10 bases, leaving 18 bases between the germline ends. CDR3 length: 14 residues. Looked up from germline, CDR1 is SGHVS and CDR2 is FQNEAQ. CDR3 sequence: CASSVLDLPGEQFF. In nucleotides, the CDR3 is TGTGCCAGCAGCGTCCTCGACCTCCCGGGGGAGCAGTTCTTC.

The chain links TRBV29-1 to TRBJ2-5; D is ambiguous. This CDR3 contains 14 residues. Per the germline V gene, CDR1 is SQVTM and CDR2 is ANQGSEA. Trimming stripped 2 bases from V and 7 bases from J, with 17 bases between. CDR3 DNA sequence: TGCAGCGTTGAAAAGAATGGCGGAGTGGGGACCCAGTACTTC. This translates into CSVEKNGGVGTQYF.

This chain joins TRBV6-5 and TRBJ2-7, with a weak D call TRBD1 (6 bases). Per germline, CDR1 MNHEY and CDR2 SVGAGI. CDR3 length equals 13 residues. Trimming took 6 bases from V and 6 from J, leaving 15 bases between them. The CDR3 DNA is TGTGCCAGCAGACCGGGACATAGGCCCGAGCAGTACTTC. Residues: CASRPGHRPEQYF.

The chain carries TRBV28 and TRBJ2-1, with D possibly TRBD2 on 6 matching bases. The CDR3 runs to 15 residues. Looked up from germline, CDR1 is MDHEN and CDR2 is SYDVKM. The V end was cut by 3 bases, the J end by 5 bases, with 14 bases between. CDR3 DNA: TGTGCCAGCAGTTTCACGGCGGGGCTAAACAATGAGCAGTTCTTC. The encoded protein is CASSFTAGLNNEQFF.

This rearrangement joins TRBV2 to TRBJ1-2, with TRBD1 matching over 8 bases. Per germline, CDR1 SNHLY and CDR2 FYNNEI. CDR3 length: 14 residues. Trimming at V came to 6 bases and at J to 2 bases, leaving 5 bases not matched to a gene. CDR3 nucleotides: TGTGCCAGCAGCGACCGGACAGGGAACTATGGCTACACCTTC. This codes for CASSDRTGNYGYTF.

The V and J genes are TRBV9 and TRBJ2-7, with D possibly matching TRBD2 (6 bases). V was pared by 0 bases and J by 4 bases, with 14 bases between. CDR1 and CDR2 from the germline V gene are SGDLS and YYNGEE. This CDR3 has 15 amino acids. The CDR3 nucleotides are TGTGCCAGCAGCGTAGATCAAGCGGGCAAGTACGAGCAGTACTTC. Its protein product is CASSVDQAGKYEQYF.

The rearrangement links TRBV7-2 to TRBJ1-2; weak D call: TRBD1 (5 bases). This CDR3 has 13 amino acids. V was pared by 4 bases and J by 5 bases, with 11 bases between. CDR1 is SGHTA, CDR2 FQGNSA, per germline. The CDR3 sequence: CASSSLDRYGYTF. CDR3 in DNA: TGTGCCAGCAGCTCCCTCGACAGATATGGCTACACCTTC.

The chain has TRBV6-5 and TRBJ1-4; TRBD1 agrees at 7 bases. CDR1 is MNHEY and CDR2 is SVGAGI in the germline V gene. The CDR3 has 14 residues. Unmatched junction bases numbered 5, after V lost 2 bases and J lost 8 bases. The DNA for the CDR3 is TGTGCCAGCAGTTACAGGGGGCTTAGAGAAAAACTGTTTTTT. The encoded protein is CASSYRGLREKLFF.

In nucleotides, the CDR3 is TGTGCCAGCAGCGTAGGGCAGGCCAGCTCTGGAAACACCATATATTTT. It encodes CASSVGQASSGNTIYF. The chain recombines TRBV9 with TRBJ1-3; D remains ambiguous. The V gene's germline CDR1 is SGDLS and CDR2 YYNGEE. Between the trimmed V and J ends, which lost 0 bases and 0 bases, there was a span of 10 bases. This CDR3 has 16 amino acids. The entire variable domain, with the rest obtained from reference TRBV9 and TRBJ1-3, is as follows: DSGVTQTPKHLITATGQRVTLRCSPRSGDLSVYWYQQSLDQGLQFLIQYYNGEERAKGNILERFSAQQFPDLHSELNLSSLELGDSALYFCASSVGQASSGNTIYFGEGSWLTVV.

The chain links TRBV19 to TRBJ2-1; 10 positions match TRBD2. The CDR3 length is 15 residues. J lost 6 bases, V lost 3 bases, and 5 bases had no gene match. The germline V gene encodes CDR1 LNHDA and CDR2 SQIVND (reference sequence). The CDR3 is CASSIFRTSGNEQFF. The CDR3 DNA reads TGTGCCAGTAGTATCTTTCGGACTAGCGGCAATGAGCAGTTCTTC.

This clone has just a few counts. This chain links TRBV27 with TRBJ2-7; D uncertain. The CDR3 is made up of 12 amino acids. With 4 bases removed from V and 6 bases from J, the gap between germline ends came to 10 bases. Germline assignment: CDR1 MNHEY and CDR2 SMNVEV (reference sequence). The CDR3: CASSSVGGEQYF. CDR3 sequence (DNA): TGTGCCAGCAGTTCCGTCGGTGGCGAGCAGTACTTC.

V is TRBV5-6 and J is TRBJ2-7, with D perhaps TRBD2 (6 bases). Germline values: CDR1 SGHDT, CDR2 YYEEEE. The CDR3 runs 14 residues. V shed 4 bases and J shed 3 bases, with 14 bases lying between them. The CDR3 reads CASSGGLRNYEQYF. The CDR3 region has the DNA TGTGCCAGCAGCGGGGGACTCAGAAACTACGAGCAGTACTTC.

This clone was counted a few times. The chain uses TRBV28 and TRBJ1-1, with unresolved D. The CDR3 is 14 amino acids. The ends were cut back, 2 bases at V and 6 bases at J, with 13 bases in the middle. The germline V gene encodes CDR1 MDHEN and CDR2 SYDVKM. CDR3 sequence: CASSLHTLGAEAFF. CDR3 in DNA: TGTGCCAGCAGTTTACATACACTGGGAGCTGAAGCTTTCTTT.

This clone appeared a single time. This sequence joins TRBV6-5 and TRBJ2-7, with D possibly matching TRBD2 (5 bases). The CDR3 is made up of 15 amino acids. Germline lookup yields CDR1 MNHEY and CDR2 SVGAGI. Deletions cut 2 bases from V and 0 bases from J, with 11 bases between. The CDR3 DNA reads as TGTGCCAGCAGTTACAGGGCGGACTCCTCCTACGAGCAGTACTTC. Translated: CASSYRADSSYEQYF.

This clone was seen a single time. This chain's CDR3 is CASSLGGHRNTEAFF. The CDR3 region has the DNA TGTGCCAGCAGCTTAGGGGGACATCGGAACACTGAAGCTTTCTTT. This chain connects TRBV7-2 to TRBJ1-1; D may be TRBD1 (6 bases). The CDR3 length is 15 residues. Germline values: CDR1 SGHTA, CDR2 FQGNSA. Trimming pared 1 base from V and 1 base from J, leaving 10 bases between.

This sequence joins TRBV7-6 and TRBJ2-7; D may be TRBD2 (6 bases). Germline CDR1 reads SGHVS; CDR2 reads FNYEAQ. The CDR3 is made up of 14 amino acids. V shed 1 base and J shed 3 bases, with 10 bases lying between them. In DNA form, the CDR3 reads TGTGCCAGCAGCTTAGGAGTAGCGGACTACGAGCAGTACTTC. This sequence encodes CASSLGVADYEQYF.

The sample holds a few counts of this clone. The chain combines TRBV7-2 with TRBJ2-7; TRBD1 matches at 9 bases. Germline loops: CDR1 SGHTA, CDR2 FQGNSA. The ends lost 5 bases at V and 3 bases at J; junction bases unmatched: 5. This CDR3 is built from 14 residues. CDR3 DNA: TGTGCCAGCAGCCGGACAGGGGACCTCTACGAGCAGTACTTC. Residues: CASSRTGDLYEQYF.

The V and J genes are TRBV9 and TRBJ1-5; D is unresolved. CDR1 and CDR2 from the germline V gene are SGDLS and YYNGEE. The germline V and J ends were trimmed by 4 bases and 2 bases, with 19 bases remaining between them. The CDR3 loop spans 17 amino acids. In nucleotides, the CDR3 is TGTGCCAGCAGCCCCTCGAGTGGTTGGGGAGGCAATCAGCCCCAGCATTTT. It is translated as CASSPSSGWGGNQPQHF.

The V and J genes are TRBV9 and TRBJ2-1; 7 bases align to TRBD2. The CDR3 consists of 16 residues. J lost 2 bases, V lost 0 bases, and 5 bases had no gene match. Germline V gene lookup returns CDR1 SGDLS and CDR2 YYNGEE. The CDR3: CASSVVAGVTYNEQFF. In nucleotides, the CDR3 is TGTGCCAGCAGCGTAGTGGCGGGAGTTACCTACAATGAGCAGTTCTTC.

This chain joins TRBV7-2 and TRBJ2-1; 10 bases map to TRBD2. The J segment lost 2 bases and the V segment lost 3 bases, leaving 10 bases of the junction unmatched. CDR1 and CDR2 from the germline V gene are SGHTA and FQGNSA. The CDR3 is 18 amino acids. The CDR3 sequence: CASSLSLAGELPYNEQFF. The CDR3 DNA sequence: TGTGCCAGCAGCTTGTCCCTAGCGGGAGAGCTACCCTACAATGAGCAGTTCTTC.

A single count supports this clone. The gene calls are TRBV9 and TRBJ1-5; D not resolved. Trimming shortened V by 4 bases and J by 3 bases, and 11 bases separated the two germline ends. The germline V gene encodes CDR1 SGDLS and CDR2 YYNGEE. The CDR3 contains 14 residues. The CDR3, as DNA: TGTGCCAGCAGCCCATCGGGGTTCAATCAGCCCCAGCATTTT. It is translated as CASSPSGFNQPQHF.

This chain links TRBV15 with TRBJ2-5; D remains unclear. Per the germline V gene, CDR1 is LNHNV and CDR2 is YYDKDF (reference sequence). Trimming took off 0 bases at V and 5 bases at J, with 7 bases between the two ends. The CDR3 totals 13 residues. CDR3 loop: CATSRDFGETQYF. Here the CDR3 DNA reads TGTGCCACCAGCAGAGATTTCGGGGAGACCCAGTACTTC.

This chain joins TRBV6-5 and TRBJ1-2; 12 positions match TRBD1. Trimming took 5 bases from V and 2 from J; bases not matched to a gene: 3. CDR3 size: 15 residues. Germline V gene data show CDR1 as MNHEY and CDR2 as SVGAGI. CDR3 nucleotides: TGTGCCAGCAGTCGGGACAGGGGGCGCAACTATGGCTACACCTTC. This gives the protein CASSRDRGRNYGYTF.

This clone has just one count. The rearrangement uses TRBV14 and TRBJ2-3; no reliable D call. Germline lookup yields CDR1 SGHDN and CDR2 FVKESK. Trimming left V 2 bases short and J 6 bases short, with 9 bases between. The CDR3 is 13 amino acids. CDR3 in DNA: TGTGCCAGCAGCCAATGGCAAATGGATACGCAGTATTTT. As protein: CASSQWQMDTQYF.

The rearrangement links TRBV2 to TRBJ2-7; 9 bases line up with TRBD1. CDR1 is SNHLY, CDR2 FYNNEI, per germline. Trimming took 8 bases from V and 2 from J; bases not matched to a gene: 10. The CDR3 is 15 residues long. CDR3: CASRRDRDRAYEQYF. The CDR3 DNA follows: TGTGCCAGCCGACGGGACAGGGATCGAGCCTACGAGCAGTACTTC.